This T cell receptor (beta chain) stems from a study of preoperative IRX-2 immunotherapy in early breast cancer. This CDR3 comprises 16 residues. Trimming took 6 bases from V and 1 from J; bases not matched to a gene: 9. Germline lookup yields CDR1 MNHGY and CDR2 SAAAGT. Measured with immunoSEQ multiplex PCR; TCRdb has only the in-frame clones, and not every one. Of about 5,600 clones in the sample, roughly 68% were seen once. Treatment of the sample: preoperative locoregional IRX-2 cytokine immunotherapy. The chain couples TRBV6-8 to TRBJ2-1; 7 positions agree with TRBD1. This clonotype was sampled from a human donor with breast cancer. Material: tumor tissue, obtained before IRX-2 immunotherapy. The CDR3 sequence: CASSFASGQSYNEQFF. CDR3 nucleotides: TGTGCCAGCAGCTTTGCCTCGGGACAGTCCTACAATGAGCAGTTCTTC.